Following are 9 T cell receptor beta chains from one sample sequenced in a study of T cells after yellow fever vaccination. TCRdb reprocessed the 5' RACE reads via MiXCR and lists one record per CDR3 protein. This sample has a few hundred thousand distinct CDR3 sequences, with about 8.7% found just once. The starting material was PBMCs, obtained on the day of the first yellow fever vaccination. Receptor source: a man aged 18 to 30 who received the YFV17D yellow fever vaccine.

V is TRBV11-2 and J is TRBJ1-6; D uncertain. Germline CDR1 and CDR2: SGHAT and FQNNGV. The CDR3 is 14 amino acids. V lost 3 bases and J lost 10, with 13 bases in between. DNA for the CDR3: TGTGCCAGCAGCTTTAAAGGGTATCAATCACCCCTCCACTTT. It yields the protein CASSFKGYQSPLHF.

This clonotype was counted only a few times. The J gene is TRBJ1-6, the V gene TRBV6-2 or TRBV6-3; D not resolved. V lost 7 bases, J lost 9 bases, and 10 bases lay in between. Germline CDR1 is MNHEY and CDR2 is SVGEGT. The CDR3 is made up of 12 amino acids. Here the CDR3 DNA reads TGTGCCAGCAAAAGGGAGTTTTCACCCCTCCACTTT. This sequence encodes CASKREFSPLHF.

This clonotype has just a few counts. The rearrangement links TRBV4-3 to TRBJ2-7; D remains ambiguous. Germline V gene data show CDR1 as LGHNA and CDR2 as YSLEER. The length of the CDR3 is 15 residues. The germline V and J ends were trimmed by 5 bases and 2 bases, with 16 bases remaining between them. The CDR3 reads CASSERWRQPYEQYV. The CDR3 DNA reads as TGCGCCAGCAGCGAACGCTGGAGACAACCCTACGAGCAGTACGTC.

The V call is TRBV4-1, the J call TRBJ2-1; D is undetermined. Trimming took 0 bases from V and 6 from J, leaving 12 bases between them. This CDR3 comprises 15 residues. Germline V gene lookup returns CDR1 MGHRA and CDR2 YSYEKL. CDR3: CASSQEVTLLNEQFF. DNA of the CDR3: TGCGCCAGCAGCCAAGAGGTCACTCTTCTCAATGAGCAGTTCTTC.

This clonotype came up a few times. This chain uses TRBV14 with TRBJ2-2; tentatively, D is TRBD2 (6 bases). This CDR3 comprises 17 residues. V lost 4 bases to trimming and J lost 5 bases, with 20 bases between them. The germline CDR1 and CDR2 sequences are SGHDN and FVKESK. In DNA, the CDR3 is TGTGCCAGCAGCCGACCCGGGACTGGAGCTGGAACCGGGGAGCTGTTTTTT. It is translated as CASSRPGTGAGTGELFF.

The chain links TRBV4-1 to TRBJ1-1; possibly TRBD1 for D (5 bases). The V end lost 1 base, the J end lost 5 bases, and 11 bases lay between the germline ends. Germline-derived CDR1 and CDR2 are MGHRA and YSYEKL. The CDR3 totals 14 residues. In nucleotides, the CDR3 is TGCGCCAGCAGCCAAGGATGGGGGGATACTGAAGCTTTCTTT. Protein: CASSQGWGDTEAFF.

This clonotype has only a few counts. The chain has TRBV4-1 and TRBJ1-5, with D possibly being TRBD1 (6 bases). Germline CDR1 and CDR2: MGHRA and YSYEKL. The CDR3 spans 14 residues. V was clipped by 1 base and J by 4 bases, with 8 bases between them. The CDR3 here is CASSQADRNQPQHF. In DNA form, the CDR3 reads TGCGCCAGCAGCCAAGCTGACAGGAATCAGCCCCAGCATTTT.

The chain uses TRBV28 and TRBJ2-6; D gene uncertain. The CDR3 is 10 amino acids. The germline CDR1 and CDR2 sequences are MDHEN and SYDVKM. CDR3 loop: CGSGANVLTF. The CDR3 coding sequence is TGTGGCTCTGGGGCCAACGTCCTGACTTTC.

The CDR3 DNA sequence: TGTGCCAGCAGCCTCGGGGGGGAAGTGAATACGCAGTATTTT. This gives the protein CASSLGGEVNTQYF. V is TRBV7-3 and J is TRBJ2-3; 8 bases align to TRBD2. Germline V gene data show CDR1 as SGHTA and CDR2 as FQGTGA. This CDR3 is 14 amino acids long. The V gene end was trimmed by 5 bases and the J gene end by 7 bases; junction bases not matched to a gene: 8.